This is a list of T cell receptor beta chains from one sample in a study of T-cell memory formation after mild COVID-19. TCRdb independently ran MiXCR on the 5' RACE reads; one entry per CDR3 protein. This sample has about 200,000 distinct CDR3 sequences, with over 9.5% found just once. Input material: PBMCs or a T cell subset sorted from them (not recorded which). Receptors were obtained from a man younger than 35 who had mild COVID-19 (a few samples of this study predate the infection). Cell type and time point are not known. The CDR3 runs from the conserved cysteine through the conserved F or W. D genes are given only for firm matches. Expanded clones get a size class; other rows say once, few or many, or leave the size out.

TRBV20-1,-,TRBD1,TRBJ2-5,CSPPGLGGGETQYF,TGCAGCCCACCCGGTCTAGGGGGCGGGGAGACCCAGTACTTC
TRBV12-3/TRBV12-4,few,-,TRBJ1-2,CASSLLARTYDYTF,TGTGCCAGCAGTTTGCTTGCTAGGACCTATGACTACACCTTC
TRBV30,-,TRBD2,TRBJ2-3,CAWSGTSGNTDTQYF,TGTGCCTGGAGTGGGACTAGCGGAAACACAGATACGCAGTATTTT
TRBV7-3,many,-,TRBJ1-1,CASSLGSNTEAFF,TGTGCCAGCAGCTTAGGTTCGAACACTGAAGCTTTCTTT
TRBV5-1,-,-,TRBJ2-3,CASSLEAVADTQYF,TGCGCCAGCAGCTTGGAGGCAGTAGCAGATACGCAGTATTTT
TRBV5-1,-,TRBD1,TRBJ2-2,CASSLSFGQARIGELFF,TGCGCCAGCAGTTTGTCGTTCGGACAGGCCCGAATCGGGGAGCTGTTTTTT
TRBV6-5,few,-,TRBJ2-3,CASKAGGRGRTDTQYF,TGTGCCAGCAAGGCAGGAGGGCGGGGACGCACAGATACGCAGTATTTT
TRBV7-2,-,TRBD1,TRBJ1-2,CASRQRDRSIKNYGYTF,TGTGCCAGCAGACAGCGGGACAGGAGCATAAAAAACTATGGCTACACCTTC
TRBV6-5,few,TRBD1,TRBJ1-1,CATYRGTNTEAFF,TGTGCCACCTACAGGGGAACTAACACTGAAGCTTTCTTT
TRBV7-8,-,-,TRBJ2-3,CASSLRLGDTQYF,TGTGCCAGCAGCCTCCGACTGGGAGATACGCAGTATTTT
TRBV7-9,many,-,TRBJ2-2,CASSFLLAGGELFF,TGTGCCAGCAGCTTCCTACTTGCTGGAGGGGAGCTGTTTTTT
TRBV12-3/TRBV12-4,-,-,TRBJ1-5,CASSSQAFNQPQHF,TGTGCCAGCAGTTCACAGGCTTTCAATCAGCCCCAGCATTTT
TRBV9,-,-,TRBJ1-6,CASSSPGTAFNSPLHF,TGTGCCAGCAGCTCACCCGGGACCGCCTTCAATTCACCCCTCCACTTT
TRBV12-3/TRBV12-4,-,TRBD1,TRBJ2-1,CASRSGQGYTYEQFF,TGTGCCAGCAGATCTGGACAGGGCTACACATATGAGCAGTTCTTC
TRBV12-3/TRBV12-4,-,-,TRBJ2-3,CASANPGPDTQYF,TGTGCCAGCGCTAATCCGGGGCCAGATACGCAGTATTTT
TRBV3-1,many,-,TRBJ1-2,CASSQDSGYTF,TGTGCCAGCAGCCAAGATTCCGGCTACACCTTC
TRBV29-1,-,TRBD2,TRBJ2-5,CSVEVGGVETQYF,TGCAGCGTTGAGGTCGGGGGGGTAGAGACCCAGTACTTC
TRBV20-1,-,TRBD1,TRBJ1-4,CSATRQGAEKLFF,TGCAGTGCAACTAGACAGGGGGCGGAAAAACTGTTTTTT
TRBV20-1,many,-,TRBJ1-2,CSGEQGRNYGYTF,TGCAGTGGAGAGCAGGGGAGGAACTATGGCTACACCTTC
TRBV2,few,TRBD2,TRBJ2-3,CASIREAGAQYF,TGTGCCAGCATTCGAGAAGCGGGGGCGCAGTATTTT
TRBV4-2,many,-,TRBJ1-1,CASSQGWAGPNTEAFF,TGTGCCAGCAGCCAAGGATGGGCAGGGCCGAACACTGAAGCTTTCTTT
TRBV5-6,many,TRBD1,TRBJ1-1,CASRRQGRNTEAFF,TGTGCCAGCAGGCGACAGGGTCGAAACACTGAAGCTTTCTTT
TRBV4-2,few,-,TRBJ1-5,CASGGEDNQPQHF,TGTGCCAGCGGGGGAGAGGACAATCAGCCCCAGCATTTT
TRBV6-5,-,-,TRBJ1-6,CASSYSIQGGSPLHF,TGTGCCAGCAGTTACTCGATACAGGGCGGGTCACCCCTCCACTTT
TRBV6-4,-,TRBD2,TRBJ2-2,CASSRRLSGGTGELFF,TGTGCCAGCAGTCGAAGGCTTAGCGGGGGCACCGGGGAGCTGTTTTTT
TRBV5-5,-,TRBD1,TRBJ1-4,CASSPRDRGSEKLFF,TGTGCCAGCAGCCCCCGGGACAGGGGAAGTGAAAAACTGTTTTTT
TRBV6-5,few,TRBD1,TRBJ1-6,CASSHRGSPLHF,TGTGCCAGCAGTCACAGGGGGTCACCCCTCCACTTT
TRBV5-6,-,-,TRBJ1-1,CASSLRAGKNTEAFF,TGTGCCAGCAGCCTAAGGGCAGGGAAGAACACTGAAGCTTTCTTT
TRBV5-1,many,-,TRBJ1-2,CASSPSVGSGGYTF,TGCGCCAGCAGCCCCTCGGTGGGATCTGGAGGCTACACCTTC
TRBV5-1,few,TRBD1,TRBJ2-4,CASSLGQGDLAKNIQYF,TGCGCCAGCAGCTTAGGACAGGGGGACTTAGCCAAAAACATTCAGTACTTC
TRBV9,-,-,TRBJ1-2,CASSVEGVWGYGYTF,TGTGCCAGCAGCGTAGAAGGGGTGTGGGGCTATGGCTACACCTTC
TRBV5-1,few,TRBD1,TRBJ2-5,CASTVGDRFQETQYF,TGCGCCAGCACCGTTGGGGACAGATTCCAAGAGACCCAGTACTTC
TRBV20-1,-,TRBD2,TRBJ2-7,CSARDYRTSTYEQYF,TGCAGTGCTAGAGATTATAGGACTAGCACCTACGAGCAGTACTTC
TRBV6-5,-,TRBD2,TRBJ2-1,CASSYSTSGGLYEQFF,TGTGCCAGCAGTTACTCGACTAGCGGGGGGCTCTATGAGCAGTTCTTC
TRBV24-1,once,-,TRBJ1-2,CATSDLVHGYTF,TGTGCCACCAGTGATCTCGTGCATGGCTACACCTTC
TRBV23-1,few,TRBD1,TRBJ1-4,CAYPRQGDEKLFF,TGCGCGTACCCGAGACAGGGTGACGAAAAACTGTTTTTT
TRBV18,-,-,TRBJ2-2,CASSRQLGATGELFF,TGTGCCAGCTCACGCCAACTAGGGGCCACCGGGGAGCTGTTTTTT
TRBV7-3,few,TRBD2,TRBJ2-3,CASSPGTSSDTQYF,TGTGCCAGCAGCCCTGGGACTAGTTCAGATACGCAGTATTTT
TRBV20-1,few,-,TRBJ1-5,CSALRRFNQPQHF,TGCAGTGCCCTGCGGCGGTTCAATCAGCCCCAGCATTTT
TRBV7-6,-,-,TRBJ2-5,CASSLAIMETQYF,TGTGCCAGCAGCTTAGCGATAATGGAGACCCAGTACTTC
TRBV12-5,-,TRBD1,TRBJ1-5,CASEPTGYSNQPQHF,TGTGCTAGTGAGCCGACAGGGTATAGCAATCAGCCCCAGCATTTT
TRBV27,-,TRBD1,TRBJ1-6,CASSFYTGVRNSPLHF,TGTGCCAGCAGTTTTTACACAGGGGTCCGTAATTCACCCCTCCACTTT
TRBV28,few,TRBD1,TRBJ1-6,CASSSDRGPINSPLHF,TGTGCCAGCAGTTCCGACAGGGGGCCAATTAATTCACCCCTCCACTTT
TRBV6-5,-,TRBD1,TRBJ2-1,CASSFIQGNEQFF,TGTGCCAGCAGTTTCATACAGGGGAATGAGCAGTTCTTC
TRBV7-2,few,-,TRBJ2-1,CASSLGPSINEQFF,TGTGCCAGCAGCTTAGGCCCTAGCATCAATGAGCAGTTCTTC
TRBV10-3,few,-,TRBJ1-6,CAISESQGRSPLHF,TGTGCCATCAGTGAGTCCCAGGGGCGGTCACCCCTCCACTTT
TRBV7-9,many,TRBD1,TRBJ2-3,CASSRDSSTDTQYF,TGTGCCAGCAGCCGGGACAGCAGCACAGATACGCAGTATTTT
TRBV10-2,-,-,TRBJ1-1,CASRRTSATEAFF,TGCGCCAGCAGAAGAACCTCCGCCACTGAAGCTTTCTTT
TRBV20-1,few,-,TRBJ1-1,CSARPDVNGGVFF,TGCAGTGCTAGACCGGACGTGAATGGGGGAGTTTTCTTT
TRBV24-1,few,-,TRBJ1-1,CATSDSGEGPETEAFF,TGTGCCACCAGTGATTCGGGGGAGGGGCCAGAAACTGAAGCTTTCTTT
TRBV5-1,many,TRBD1,TRBJ2-7,CASSLRSGGAYEQYF,TGCGCCAGCAGCTTGCGATCAGGGGGCGCTTACGAGCAGTACTTC
TRBV4-2,few,TRBD1,TRBJ2-7,CASSHTRTGGEQYF,TGTGCCAGCAGCCATACCAGGACAGGGGGCGAGCAGTACTTC
TRBV7-9,-,TRBD1,TRBJ1-2,CASSFGQGISGYTF,TGTGCCAGCAGCTTCGGACAGGGGATTTCTGGCTACACCTTC
TRBV18,-,-,TRBJ2-7,CASSPTSLYEQYF,TGTGCCAGCTCACCGACAAGCCTCTACGAGCAGTACTTC
TRBV6-5,-,-,TRBJ2-2,CASSPLSDLTGELFF,TGTGCCAGCAGTCCCCTCTCGGATCTAACCGGGGAGCTGTTTTTT
TRBV20-1,-,-,TRBJ2-7,CSAKGGGTYEQYF,TGCAGCGCCAAGGGGGGGGGAACCTACGAGCAGTACTTC
TRBV20-1,few,-,TRBJ1-2,CSAREASGYYGYTF,TGCAGTGCTAGAGAAGCTTCCGGGTACTATGGCTACACCTTC
TRBV2,many,TRBD2,TRBJ2-5,CASSKATSGGEQETQYF,TGTGCCAGCAGTAAAGCTACTAGCGGGGGGGAACAAGAGACCCAGTACTTC
TRBV12-3/TRBV12-4,few,-,TRBJ1-2,CASSYKGDHLYGYTF,TGTGCCAGCAGCTACAAGGGGGACCACCTCTATGGCTACACCTTC